This T cell receptor beta chain was profiled in a study of identical twins. Details on this clonotype: The target antigen is unknown.

This CDR3 is 16 amino acids long. With 4 bases clipped from V and 6 bases from J, the junction kept 13 bases outside the gene matches. Germline values: CDR1 SGHRS, CDR2 YFSETQ. Study observations and caveats: One should note that invariant MAIT and iNKT cells could partly confound zero-insertion analyses.

Carrying unique molecular identifiers, the cDNA also gained a universal primer site through template switching. TCRdb independently ran MiXCR on the 5' RACE reads; one entry per CDR3 protein. In the table there are around 250,000 distinct CDR3 sequences, about 13% of which are singletons. These data were likewise used in another study, on yellow fever vaccine responses in identical twins.

The receptor was isolated from a woman under 30 in good health. V usage is TRBV5-1 and J usage is TRBJ2-7; TRBD2 aligns across 10 bases. Specimen: memory (CD45RO+) T cells sorted from blood. Here the CDR3 reads CASSPPGASGSSEQYF. The CDR3, as DNA: TGCGCCAGCAGCCCGCCCGGGGCTAGCGGGAGTAGCGAGCAGTACTTC.